Below are 14 T cell receptor beta chains sequenced from a single sample in a study of blood T cell repertoires in COVID-19. Assay: immunoSEQ multiplex PCR; the TCRdb copy retains only in-frame clones and omits some. Of roughly 380,000 clones in the sample, roughly 90% were seen once. Material for sequencing was peripheral blood. The receptors were gathered from a woman aged 60-70 years with COVID-19, enrolled during active disease.

V is TRBV28 and J is TRBJ2-2; D not resolved. Trimming stripped 8 bases from V and 7 bases from J, with 14 bases between. The CDR3 length is 13 residues. CDR1 is MDHEN and CDR2 is SYDVKM in the germline V gene. The CDR3 loop reads CASWPRLGGELFF. In DNA, the CDR3 is TGTGCCAGCTGGCCTAGGTTAGGCGGGGAGCTGTTTTTT. The full variable domain, with the rest looked up from reference TRBV28 and TRBJ2-2, is DVKVTQSSRYLVKRTGEKVFLECVQDMDHENMFWYRQDPGLGLRLIYFSYDVKMKEKGDIPEGYSVSREKKERFSLILESASTNQTSMYLCASWPRLGGELFFGEGSRLTVL.

The J gene is TRBJ1-1, the V gene TRBV6-1; possible D gene TRBD1, 6 bases. CDR3 length: 16 amino acids. Germline lookup yields CDR1 MNHNS and CDR2 SASEGT. V was shortened by 0 bases and J by 4 bases, with 15 bases between the two germline ends. CDR3 sequence (DNA): TGTGCCAGCAGTGAAGCGGGGGGGGGCGCCGGCACTGAAGCTTTCTTT. This translates into CASSEAGGGAGTEAFF.

V and J are TRBV7-6 and TRBJ1-4; 7 bases map to TRBD1. Losses at the gene ends were 3 bases for V and 6 bases for J; bases not matched to a gene: 13. Germline V gene sequence: CDR1 SGHVS, CDR2 FNYEAQ. The CDR3 has 17 amino acids. CDR3 in DNA: TGTGCCAGCAGCTTGGGCTTAGGGGGCAAGAAGGATGAAAAACTGTTTTTT. Translated: CASSLGLGGKKDEKLFF.

This chain links TRBV5-1 with TRBJ2-3; TRBD2 agrees at 12 bases. The germline V gene encodes CDR1 SGHRS and CDR2 YFSETQ. Trimming took 3 bases from V and 13 from J; bases not matched to a gene: 6. CDR3 length: 13 residues. CDR3 sequence: CASSSTSGGYKYF. The DNA for the CDR3 is TGCGCCAGCAGCTCCACTAGCGGGGGGTACAAGTATTTT.

The chain is built from TRBV5-1 and TRBJ1-1; the D gene is possibly TRBD1 (6 bases). CDR3 size: 16 residues. The V gene lost 1 base and the J gene lost 1 base, with 14 bases spanning the gap. The V gene's germline CDR1 is SGHRS and CDR2 YFSETQ. The CDR3 protein is CASSLQAGVGNTEAFF. As DNA, the CDR3 is TGCGCCAGCAGCTTGCAGGCAGGGGTGGGGAACACTGAAGCTTTCTTT.

The rearrangement links TRBV20-1 to TRBJ2-1; 11 positions match TRBD2. The CDR3 has 19 amino acids. Germline V lookup: CDR1 DFQATT, CDR2 SNEGSKA (reference sequence). With V trimmed by 3 bases and J by 3 bases, 16 bases remained unmatched. The CDR3 DNA is TGCAGTGCTAGTACTGGGACTAGCGGCCTCCGGCGGATCTACAATGAGCAGTTCTTC. Residues: CSASTGTSGLRRIYNEQFF.

The chain combines TRBV28 with TRBJ1-5; tentative D call: TRBD1 (5 bases). The V and J ends lost 6 bases and 7 bases respectively, with 13 bases between them. Germline CDR1 reads MDHEN; CDR2 reads SYDVKM. This CDR3 has 13 residues. In DNA, the CDR3 is TGTGCCAGCAGCCTTGGGGCTAGACAGCCCCAGCATTTT. Its translation: CASSLGARQPQHF.

This clone was seen only once. The rearrangement links TRBV6-5 to TRBJ2-2; D unclear. CDR1 and CDR2 (germline): MNHEY, SVGAGI. CDR3 length: 15 residues. V was pared by 0 bases and J by 0 bases, with 5 bases between. The CDR3, as DNA: TGTGCCAGCAGTTACTCGGGCTCGAACACCGGGGAGCTGTTTTTT. This sequence encodes CASSYSGSNTGELFF.

J is TRBJ1-4 and V is TRBV5-8, with 7 bases aligning to TRBD1. Germline V gene lookup returns CDR1 SGHTS and CDR2 YDEGEE. The CDR3 is 16 amino acids. The ends lost 1 base at V and 2 bases at J; junction bases unmatched: 5. Written as DNA, the CDR3 is TGTGCCAGCAGCTTGCACAGGGGATCGACTAATGAAAAACTGTTTTTT. Translated: CASSLHRGSTNEKLFF.

V and J are TRBV5-6 and TRBJ1-1, with TRBD1 matching 8 bases. Germline CDR1 SGHDT, CDR2 YYEEEE. The CDR3 covers 16 residues. The V gene end was trimmed by 4 bases and the J gene end by 4 bases; junction bases not matched to a gene: 12. The chain's CDR3 is CASSPIRHRGITEAFF. CDR3 bases: TGTGCCAGCAGCCCCATTAGGCACAGGGGGATCACTGAAGCTTTCTTT.

This sequence joins TRBV30 and TRBJ1-2; D call uncertain. CDR3 size: 10 residues. V shed 8 bases and J shed 4 bases, with 8 bases lying between them. Germline-derived CDR1 and CDR2 are GTSNPN and SVGIG (reference sequence). CDR3 amino acids: CAADSYGYTF. The CDR3 nucleotides read TGTGCCGCCGATAGCTATGGCTACACCTTC.

This chain uses TRBV5-1 with TRBJ2-3; 7 nucleotides align to TRBD2. The CDR3 has 13 amino acids. The V gene end was trimmed by 6 bases and the J gene end by 9 bases; junction bases not matched to a gene: 10. Germline V gene lookup returns CDR1 SGHRS and CDR2 YFSETQ. The CDR3 DNA reads as TGCGCCAGCACCCCTTTGCAGGGAGGGACGCAGTATTTT. Its translation: CASTPLQGGTQYF.

The V call is TRBV20-1, the J call TRBJ2-5; D uncertain. From germline, CDR1 is DFQATT and CDR2 SNEGSKA (reference sequence). V was clipped by 6 bases and J by 3 bases, with 5 bases between them. CDR3 length: 10 residues. The CDR3 bases are TGCAGTGCCCCAAAAGAGACCCAGTACTTC. Translating gives CSAPKETQYF.

This clone has a single count. The rearrangement joins TRBV7-7 to TRBJ1-3; no firm D call. This CDR3 has 16 amino acids. The V gene's germline CDR1 is SSHAT and CDR2 FNYEAQ (reference sequence). Trimming left V 1 base short and J 6 bases short, with 16 bases between. CDR3 protein: CASSLVIEQIQNTIYF. CDR3 in DNA: TGTGCCAGCAGCTTAGTCATCGAACAGATCCAAAACACCATATATTTT.